Listed below are T cell receptor beta chains from one sample, sequenced in a study of T cells in Graves' hyperthyroidism and ophthalmopathy. TCRdb analysed the multiplex PCR reads with MiXCR anew, one entry per CDR3 protein. Among around 440,000 distinct CDR3 sequences listed, about a sixth were seen once. Sequencing was carried out using blood. The receptors shown here come from a woman under 30 with Graves' hyperthyroidism. The CDR3 runs from the conserved cysteine through the conserved F or W. Each record gives: V gene, J gene, clone size, D gene, CDR3 protein, CDR3 DNA. A D gene is named only where the DNA matches it firmly. Clone size is shown for a subset of rows, as once, few, many or a class of expanded clone.

TRBV7-2,TRBJ2-1,many,NA,CASSLVGLAPGGKQFF,TGTGCCAGCAGCTTAGTCGGGCTAGCACCGGGCGGTAAGCAGTTCTTC
TRBV15,TRBJ1-2,many,NA,CATSQDRVYGYTF,TGTGCCACCAGCCAGGACAGAGTCTATGGCTACACCTTC
TRBV6-1,TRBJ2-7,few,NA,CASSTEGLAYEQYF,TGTGCCAGCAGTACCGAGGGACTGGCATACGAGCAGTACTTC
TRBV12-3/TRBV12-4,TRBJ2-5,many,NA,CASSPRLEMVTQYF,TGTGCCAGCAGTCCGAGACTAGAAATGGTGACCCAGTACTTC
TRBV6-2/TRBV6-3,TRBJ1-2,many,NA,CAARGADGYTF,TGTGCCGCCAGGGGTGCAGATGGCTACACCTTC
TRBV3-1,TRBJ2-1,NA,TRBD1,CASSLSPGTGGRRDEQFF,TGTGCCAGCAGCCTCAGTCCCGGGACAGGGGGCAGGAGAGATGAGCAGTTCTTC
TRBV3-1,TRBJ1-3,few,NA,CASSQVSGANTIYF,TGTGCCAGCAGCCAAGTTTCTGGGGCAAACACCATATATTTT
TRBV11-2,TRBJ1-3,NA,NA,CASSAWTVGNTIYF,TGTGCCAGCAGCGCATGGACAGTCGGAAACACCATATATTTT
TRBV28,TRBJ1-5,many,TRBD1,CASRTGSSEPQHF,TGTGCCAGCAGGACAGGGAGCAGTGAGCCCCAGCATTTT
TRBV9,TRBJ2-2,NA,NA,CASSQGQGGELFF,TGTGCCAGCAGCCAGGGACAAGGCGGGGAGCTGTTTTTT
TRBV24-1,TRBJ2-1,many,NA,CATSDGSSYNEQFF,TGTGCCACCAGTGACGGTAGCTCCTACAATGAGCAGTTCTTC
TRBV15,TRBJ2-5,NA,NA,CATSGTLYQETQYF,TGTGCCACCAGCGGGACATTGTACCAAGAGACCCAGTACTTC
TRBV20-1,TRBJ1-6,many,NA,CSASGTRNSPLHF,TGCAGTGCTTCCGGGACGCGAAATTCACCCCTCCACTTT
TRBV7-6,TRBJ1-5,few,NA,CASSLDGARPQHF,TGTGCCAGCAGCTTAGATGGCGCCCGGCCCCAGCATTTT
TRBV11-3,TRBJ1-3,NA,NA,CASSSGSRNAIYF,TGTGCCAGCAGCTCCGGGTCCCGAAACGCCATATATTTT
TRBV18,TRBJ1-2,many,NA,CASSPIPGTNYGYTF,TGTGCCAGCTCACCGATCCCCGGGACGAACTATGGCTACACCTTC
TRBV6-4,TRBJ1-2,NA,NA,CATWEFTYGYTF,TGTGCCACCTGGGAGTTCACCTATGGCTACACCTTC
TRBV5-1,TRBJ1-4,NA,TRBD1,CASSLGTGKNEKLFF,TGCGCCAGCAGCCTAGGGACAGGAAAGAATGAAAAACTGTTTTTT
TRBV5-6,TRBJ2-3,many,NA,CASSLGKPSTDTQYF,TGTGCCAGCAGCTTGGGAAAGCCTAGCACAGATACGCAGTATTTT
TRBV9,TRBJ1-1,many,NA,CASSVDWNTEAFF,TGTGCCAGCAGCGTAGATTGGAACACTGAAGCTTTCTTT
TRBV2,TRBJ1-5,many,NA,CASTGGGDQPQHF,TGTGCCAGCACCGGAGGGGGAGATCAGCCCCAGCATTTT
TRBV4-1,TRBJ2-3,few,NA,CASSQREGQDTQYF,TGCGCCAGCAGCCAACGTGAAGGGCAAGATACGCAGTATTTT
TRBV6-1,TRBJ2-7,many,NA,CASSYASSGSYEQYF,TGTGCCAGCAGTTACGCCTCCTCCGGCTCCTACGAGCAGTACTTC
TRBV11-3,TRBJ2-5,many,NA,CASSSLQETQYF,TGTGCCAGCAGCTCCTTACAAGAGACCCAGTACTTC
TRBV3-1,TRBJ2-5,NA,NA,CVSSLKETQYF,TGTGTCAGCAGCCTAAAGGAGACCCAGTACTTC
TRBV20-1,TRBJ1-2,NA,NA,CSARAGTNYGYTF,TGCAGTGCTAGAGCCGGCACTAACTATGGCTACACCTTC
TRBV7-6,TRBJ2-7,NA,NA,CASSLNSGYYEQYF,TGTGCCAGCAGCCTAAACAGCGGTTACTACGAGCAGTACTTC
TRBV20-1,TRBJ2-7,many,NA,CSARGRLGYEQYF,TGCAGTGCTAGAGGCCGACTAGGGTACGAGCAGTACTTC
TRBV7-6,TRBJ1-6,many,NA,CASSLDLEPTYNSPLHF,TGTGCCAGCAGCTTAGATTTGGAGCCCACCTATAATTCACCCCTCCACTTT
TRBV19,TRBJ2-1,NA,TRBD2,CASTLTSGDYNEQFF,TGTGCCAGTACCCTGACTAGCGGGGATTACAATGAGCAGTTCTTC
TRBV7-2,TRBJ2-5,many,NA,CASSLWRGEETQYF,TGTGCCAGCAGCTTATGGAGGGGGGAAGAGACCCAGTACTTC
TRBV10-3,TRBJ1-1,few,TRBD1,CAVRQGSFMNTEAFF,TGTGCCGTTAGACAGGGCTCCTTCATGAACACTGAAGCTTTCTTT
TRBV24-1,TRBJ2-5,many,NA,CATRPSQETQYF,TGTGCCACCAGGCCCTCTCAAGAGACCCAGTACTTC
TRBV20-1,TRBJ1-1,many,TRBD1,CSAPRGTGLLYTEAFF,TGCAGTGCTCCGCGCGGGACAGGTCTTTTATACACTGAAGCTTTCTTT
TRBV10-2,TRBJ1-1,many,NA,CASRAGRGDTEAFF,TGCGCCAGCAGAGCGGGACGGGGGGACACTGAAGCTTTCTTT
TRBV19,TRBJ1-4,few,TRBD1,CASKVPGTENEKLFF,TGTGCCAGTAAAGTGCCCGGGACAGAGAATGAAAAACTGTTTTTT
TRBV3-1,TRBJ2-5,many,NA,CASSQEMGSIQETQYF,TGTGCCAGCAGCCAAGAGATGGGCAGCATTCAAGAGACCCAGTACTTC
TRBV6-4,TRBJ2-2,NA,TRBD2,CASSRGGDTGELFF,TGTGCCAGCAGTCGGGGGGGAGACACCGGGGAGCTGTTTTTT
TRBV6-1,TRBJ2-3,many,TRBD2,CASSDLGTSGPTDTQYF,TGTGCCAGCAGTGACCTCGGGACTAGCGGGCCCACAGATACGCAGTATTTT
TRBV12-3/TRBV12-4,TRBJ1-5,many,NA,CASSLAGLSNQPQHF,TGTGCCAGCAGTTTGGCAGGGCTCAGCAATCAGCCCCAGCATTTT
TRBV12-3/TRBV12-4,TRBJ2-3,many,TRBD2,CASSPAGGYTDTQYF,TGTGCCAGCAGTCCAGCGGGGGGTTACACAGATACGCAGTATTTT
TRBV10-3,TRBJ1-5,many,NA,CAISDAVYQPQHF,TGTGCCATCAGTGACGCAGTCTATCAGCCCCAGCATTTT
TRBV7-9,TRBJ2-1,many,NA,CASVLMGNEQFF,TGTGCCAGCGTGCTAATGGGGAATGAGCAGTTCTTC